This T cell receptor beta chain came from a study of cytomegalovirus exposure and HLA in healthy donors. Per the germline V gene, CDR1 is MNHNY and CDR2 is SVGAGI (reference sequence). V was clipped by 10 bases and J by 3 bases, with 17 bases between them. This CDR3 contains 14 residues. In the PCR, 60 Vbeta and 13 Jbeta primers were used. Method: immunoSEQ multiplex PCR; TCRdb's copy keeps in-frame clones and lacks some. The sample consists of around 150,000 clones, around 76% of them appearing once. The sample comprised PBMCs. This sequence joins TRBV6-6 and TRBJ2-3; D is possibly TRBD2 (7 bases). The TCR comes from a female donor in good health and CMV-seronegative. CDR3 nucleotide sequence: TGTGCCACGGACGTGGGGGGGCGGACAGATACGCAGTATTTT. Protein sequence: CATDVGGRTDTQYF.